The next 14 T cell receptor beta chains were all read from a single sample in a study of early T cells in non-severe SARS-CoV-2 infection. TCRdb reprocessed the 5' RACE reads with MiXCR, giving one entry per CDR3 protein. Counted here are just over 95,000 distinct CDR3 sequences, roughly 11% occurring once; the ten biggest clones make up approximately 5%. The material sequenced was whole blood. The source is an adult who was a healthcare worker with PCR-confirmed SARS-CoV-2 infection or an uninfected control (not recorded which).

The chain joins TRBV9 to TRBJ2-1; D may be TRBD2 (6 bases). Trimming removed 5 bases at V and 3 bases at J, with 18 bases between. The V gene's germline CDR1 is SGDLS and CDR2 YYNGEE. This CDR3 is built from 16 residues. The CDR3 spells CASSLKRRALYNEQFF. DNA of the CDR3: TGTGCCAGCAGTCTCAAAAGGAGGGCCCTCTACAATGAGCAGTTCTTC.

The chain couples TRBV19 to TRBJ1-6; D gene ambiguous. Germline CDR1 is LNHDA and CDR2 is SQIVND (reference sequence). V gave up 3 bases and J gave up 10 bases, with 10 bases separating them. This CDR3 has 13 residues. The CDR3 DNA is TGTGCCAGTAGTATGAACGGGGTATCACCCCTCCACTTT. It specifies CASSMNGVSPLHF.

As to this clonotype: A much larger clone lies one base from this, so it may be a read error. This chain links TRBV6-4 with TRBJ2-3; 10 nucleotides agree with TRBD1. This CDR3 has 15 amino acids. J lost 1 base, V lost 3 bases, and 1 base had no gene match. In germline, CDR1 is MRHNA, CDR2 SNTAGT. The CDR3 coding sequence is TGTGCCAGCAGTGAGGGGACAGGGGGCACAGATACGCAGTATTTT. Its protein is CASSEGTGGTDTQYF.

This clonotype was picked up a small number of times. This chain uses TRBV30 with TRBJ1-2, with a weak D call TRBD1 (5 bases). The CDR3 totals 15 residues. Per germline, CDR1 GTSNPN and CDR2 SVGIG (reference sequence). The V end lost 0 bases, the J end lost 8 bases, and 19 bases lay between the germline ends. CDR3 DNA sequence: TGTGCCTGGAGTGTTCACCAAGGACACGTTAAAGGCTACACCTTC. Its translation: CAWSVHQGHVKGYTF.

This clonotype came up many times. V and J are TRBV5-1 and TRBJ1-3; no firm D call. The CDR3 extends over 16 amino acids. V was trimmed by 0 bases and J by 0 bases, leaving 10 bases between them. The germline V gene has CDR1 SGHRS and CDR2 YFSETQ. The CDR3 sequence is CASSLEGPDSGNTIYF. Here the CDR3 DNA reads TGCGCCAGCAGCTTGGAGGGTCCCGACTCTGGAAACACCATATATTTT.

This chain connects TRBV2 to TRBJ2-7; TRBD2 might be the D (6 bases). The germline V and J ends were trimmed by 8 bases and 2 bases, with 13 bases remaining between them. Germline V CDR1 and CDR2: SNHLY, FYNNEI. The CDR3 is made up of 13 amino acids. In DNA, the CDR3 is TGTGCCAGCTCTCGGGGGATTACCTACGAGCAGTACTTC. This encodes CASSRGITYEQYF.

This clonotype was picked up a small number of times. This chain links TRBV12-3 or TRBV12-4 with TRBJ1-2; 9 bases align to TRBD1. The CDR3 length is 17 residues. V dropped 3 bases and J dropped 7; count of bases not matched to a gene: 15. CDR3 loop: CASSFYRGRLMDGGYTF. The CDR3 region has the DNA TGTGCCAGCAGTTTTTACAGGGGGCGACTAATGGACGGTGGCTACACCTTC.

This clonotype was recorded many times. V is TRBV6-1 and J is TRBJ2-7, with D possibly TRBD1 on 5 matching bases. The length of the CDR3 is 15 residues. The ends were cut back, 7 bases at V and 2 bases at J, with 18 bases in the middle. Germline values: CDR1 MNHNS, CDR2 SASEGT. For the CDR3, the DNA is TGTGCCAGCACGATTACCACCCTAGGGGCCTACGAGCAGTACTTC. It encodes CASTITTLGAYEQYF.

This clonotype was counted between two and nine times. V is TRBV3-1 and J is TRBJ2-1, with D uncertain. The V gene's germline CDR1 is LGHDT and CDR2 YNNKEL (reference sequence). The CDR3 runs to 15 residues. V was clipped by 1 base and J by 6 bases, with 13 bases between them. The CDR3 region has the DNA TGTGCCAGCAGCCAAGGGTCTGGTAGGTCCAATGAGCAGTTCTTC. Protein product: CASSQGSGRSNEQFF.

The V and J genes are TRBV6-4 and TRBJ2-1; 10 bases are shared with TRBD2. Trimming cost V 4 bases and J 6 bases; bases outside gene matches: 6. Germline V gene lookup returns CDR1 MRHNA and CDR2 SNTAGT. The CDR3 extends over 15 amino acids. The CDR3 DNA is TGTGCCAGCAGTGGAGAAGCGGGGGGGATCAATGAGCAGTTCTTC. It codes for CASSGEAGGINEQFF.

This clonotype has only a few counts. V is TRBV20-1 and J is TRBJ1-6; TRBD1 agrees at 8 bases. CDR1 is DFQATT and CDR2 is SNEGSKA in the germline V gene (reference sequence). V was pared by 5 bases and J by 8 bases, with 8 bases of the junction left unmatched. The CDR3 totals 14 residues. DNA for the CDR3: TGCAGTGCTGGCACCGGGACAGGCGATTCACCCCTCCACTTT. Protein product: CSAGTGTGDSPLHF.

This clonotype was detected only a few times. V is TRBV2 and J is TRBJ2-3; D may be TRBD2 (5 bases). Germline CDR1 SNHLY, CDR2 FYNNEI. The CDR3 length is 15 residues. Trimming removed 10 bases at V and 6 bases at J, with 23 bases between. The CDR3 loop is CATPPGERSGDTQYF. DNA of the CDR3: TGTGCCACCCCTCCCGGGGAGCGATCTGGGGATACGCAGTATTTT.

In its sample, this clonotype was seen a few times. The chain carries TRBV28 and TRBJ2-3; 11 bases are shared with TRBD1. J gave up 2 bases and V 11 bases, and 15 bases lay outside the gene matches. Germline V gene lookup returns CDR1 MDHEN and CDR2 SYDVKM. This CDR3 is 17 amino acids long. In DNA, the CDR3 is TGTGCCGCCACAGTTGGGACAGGGGGAAATTACACAGATACGCAGTATTTT. Amino acid sequence: CAATVGTGGNYTDTQYF.

The chain is built from TRBV7-3 and TRBJ1-1; D gene uncertain. V gave up 1 base and J gave up 2 bases, with 8 bases separating them. The CDR3 is made up of 14 amino acids. The V gene's germline CDR1 is SGHTA and CDR2 FQGTGA. The CDR3 loop is CASSLNRVNTEAFF. The CDR3 DNA reads as TGTGCCAGCAGCTTAAATCGAGTTAACACTGAAGCTTTCTTT. The variable domain in full, completed from reference TRBV7-3 and TRBJ1-1, reads GAGVSQTPSNKVTEKGKYVELRCDPISGHTALYWYRQSLGQGPEFLIYFQGTGAADDSGLPNDRFFAVRPEGSVSTLKIQRTERGDSAVYLCASSLNRVNTEAFFGQGTRLTVV.